These 8 T cell receptor beta chains share one sample of origin, sequenced in a study of blood T cells in healthy people across ages. Together with a sample-barcoded 5' primer, a J-beta primer mix was included in a second PCR lasting roughly 6 to 12 cycles. TCRdb re-derived calls from the 5' RACE reads in MiXCR, one entry per CDR3 protein. The data show 800,000 to 1,000,000 distinct CDR3 sequences, roughly 48% seen once. The sequenced sample consisted of blood. All receptors come from a young man in good health.

This clonotype appeared a few times. The V gene is TRBV24-1, the J gene TRBJ1-1; maybe TRBD1 (6 bases). Germline V gene data show CDR1 as KGHDR and CDR2 as SFDVKD. The CDR3 is made up of 15 amino acids. Trimming cost V 3 bases and J 6 bases, with 16 bases left between them. CDR3 loop: CATSDKNRDTPEAFF. The DNA of the CDR3 is TGTGCCACCAGTGATAAAAACCGGGACACACCTGAAGCTTTCTTT.

The chain is built from TRBV11-3 and TRBJ2-3; unclear D gene. The length of the CDR3 is 13 residues. Deletions cut 7 bases from V and 9 bases from J, with 17 bases between. In germline, CDR1 is SGHNT, CDR2 YENEEA. CDR3 coding DNA: TGTGCCAGCACCACCGAGACCGGGCGGACGCAGTATTTT. As protein: CASTTETGRTQYF. The variable domain in full, completed from reference TRBV11-3 and TRBJ2-3, reads EAGVVQSPRYKIIEKKQPVAFWCNPISGHNTLYWYLQNLGQGPELLIRYENEEAVDDSQLPKDRFSAERLKGVDSTLKIQPAELGDSAVYLCASTTETGRTQYFGPGTRLTVL.

With regard to this clonotype: A read error may explain this, as a much larger clone is one base away. V and J are TRBV20-1 and TRBJ2-7, with 8 positions matching TRBD2. The V and J ends lost 6 bases and 7 bases, in that order; junction bases with no gene match: 17. Germline V gene data show CDR1 as DFQATT and CDR2 as SNEGSKA (reference sequence). This CDR3 has 15 amino acids. DNA for the CDR3: TGCAGTGCAACTACCGGGACTAGTACCTACAATGAGCAGTACTTC. It translates to CSATTGTSTYNEQYF.

This clonotype came up a few times. The rearrangement joins TRBV6-1 to TRBJ2-7; 9 bases line up with TRBD1. After removal of 5 bases from V and 7 bases from J, the junction contained 12 bases not matched to a gene. The CDR3 loop spans 15 amino acids. CDR1 is MNHNS and CDR2 is SASEGT in the germline V gene. The CDR3 bases are TGTGCCAGCAGTTCGATTGGACAGGGGTCGTATGAGCAGTACTTC. This encodes CASSSIGQGSYEQYF.

The chain employs TRBV5-1 and TRBJ1-5; TRBD1 aligns across 8 bases. With V trimmed by 7 bases and J by 0 bases, 18 bases remained unmatched. The CDR3 loop spans 19 amino acids. CDR1 is SGHRS and CDR2 is YFSETQ in the germline V gene. As DNA, the CDR3 is TGCGCCAGCGCCGTCCTAAGCGACAGGGGTTCGGATAGCAATCAGCCCCAGCATTTT. It yields the protein CASAVLSDRGSDSNQPQHF.

A few counts support this clonotype. V and J are TRBV3-1 and TRBJ1-5; 8 nucleotides line up with TRBD1. The germline V gene encodes CDR1 LGHDT and CDR2 YNNKEL (reference sequence). V trimming: 0 bases; J trimming: 4 bases; junction bases outside the gene matches: 5. This CDR3 has 16 residues. The CDR3 reads CASSQEVGTGNQPQHF. CDR3 bases: TGTGCCAGCAGCCAAGAGGTGGGGACAGGTAATCAGCCCCAGCATTTT.

This clonotype was counted a few times. The rearrangement links TRBV3-1 to TRBJ2-6; D gene ambiguous. The germline V gene encodes CDR1 LGHDT and CDR2 YNNKEL (reference sequence). This CDR3 is 14 amino acids long. Trimming took 8 bases from V and 0 from J, leaving 8 bases between them. DNA of the CDR3: TGTGCCAGCGCCCATAGCTCTGGGGCCAACGTCCTGACTTTC. Amino acids: CASAHSSGANVLTF.

J is TRBJ2-5 and V is TRBV6-5, with 8 bases identical to TRBD1. Per the germline V gene, CDR1 is MNHEY and CDR2 is SVGAGI. CDR3 length: 16 amino acids. V lost 6 bases and J lost 2; bases outside the gene matches: 11. CDR3 loop: CASRLAPGGSQETQYF. The CDR3 DNA sequence: TGTGCCAGCAGACTCGCTCCAGGGGGCTCTCAAGAGACCCAGTACTTC.